This T cell receptor beta chain originates from a study of T cell changes during pregnancy in multiple sclerosis. The protocol was immunoSEQ multiplex PCR, while the TCRdb copy is restricted to in-frame clones and leaves out a portion. Here the sample spans about 60,000 clones, roughly 92% being singletons. The TCR originated in a female donor with multiple sclerosis, enrolled in a pregnancy study. The sample in question was peripheral blood, obtained in the first trimester of pregnancy.

The CDR3 loop is CASTTPTGSGNTIYF. The CDR3 DNA is TGTGCCAGCACCACCCCGACAGGGTCTGGAAACACCATATATTTT. The genes are TRBV7-8 and TRBJ1-3; 7 nucleotides agree with TRBD1. CDR3 length: 15 amino acids. The V segment lost 7 bases and the J segment 1 base; nucleotides outside the gene matches: 7. From germline, CDR1 is SGHVS and CDR2 FQNEAQ. The complete variable domain, with remaining parts taken from reference TRBV7-8 and TRBJ1-3, reads GAGVSQSPRYKVAKRGQDVALRCDPISGHVSLFWYQQALGQGPEFLTYFQNEAQLDKSGLPSDRFFAERPEGSVSTLKIQRTQQEDSAVYLCASTTPTGSGNTIYFGEGSWLTVV.